A single sample gave rise to the 22 T cell receptor beta chains below, sequenced in a study of cytomegalovirus exposure and HLA in healthy donors. Primers included in the PCR were 60 Vbeta and 13 Jbeta primers. TCRdb's table, derived via immunoSEQ multiplex PCR, lists solely in-frame clones and lacks some. This table has 90,000 to 120,000 clones, around 80% appearing once. Sequenced: PBMCs. Source of these receptors: a woman between 45 and 65 years old in good health and CMV-seropositive.

This chain joins TRBV6-5 and TRBJ2-7, with D tentatively TRBD2 (6 bases). CDR3 length: 13 residues. Germline CDR1 is MNHEY and CDR2 is SVGAGI. The germline V and J ends were trimmed by 2 bases and 5 bases, with 10 bases remaining between them. The chain's CDR3 is CASSYPGLNEQYF. CDR3 sequence (DNA): TGTGCCAGCAGTTACCCGGGACTGAACGAGCAGTACTTC.

V is TRBV7-3 and J is TRBJ2-1; 10 bases are shared with TRBD2. CDR3 length: 17 residues. Unmatched junction bases numbered 5, after V lost 3 bases and J lost 0 bases. Germline-derived CDR1 and CDR2 are SGHTA and FQGTGA. This chain's CDR3 is CASSFASGGRSYNEQFF. CDR3 nucleotide sequence: TGTGCCAGCAGCTTCGCTAGCGGGGGCCGCTCCTACAATGAGCAGTTCTTC.

The chain couples TRBV6-5 to TRBJ2-7; TRBD1 is a possible D gene (6 bases). CDR1 and CDR2 (germline): MNHEY, SVGAGI. This CDR3 is built from 14 residues. Trimming took off 2 bases at V and 2 bases at J, with 10 bases between the two ends. The CDR3 sequence is CASSYGGVTYEQYF. For the CDR3, the DNA is TGTGCCAGCAGTTACGGGGGCGTCACCTACGAGCAGTACTTC.

The table lists this clone with a few counts. The chain uses TRBV6-5 and TRBJ2-1; D possibly corresponds to TRBD2 (5 bases). The germline gives CDR1 MNHEY, CDR2 SVGAGI. V shed 5 bases and J shed 9 bases, with 8 bases lying between them. The CDR3 has 11 residues. CDR3 amino acids: CASSPSGEQFF. The DNA of the CDR3 is TGTGCCAGCAGTCCAAGCGGTGAGCAGTTCTTC.

The rearrangement links TRBV7-9 to TRBJ2-5, with 10 bases that match TRBD1. The CDR3 spans 15 residues. Looked up from germline, CDR1 is SEHNR and CDR2 is FQNEAQ (reference sequence). Trimming removed 5 bases from V and 4 bases from J; junction bases left unmatched: 7. The CDR3 loop reads CASSRQGAPRETQYF. DNA of the CDR3: TGTGCCAGCAGCCGACAGGGGGCGCCCCGAGAGACCCAGTACTTC.

V usage is TRBV19 and J usage is TRBJ1-1, with TRBD1 matching 7 bases. The CDR3 totals 13 residues. Germline V gene sequence: CDR1 LNHDA, CDR2 SQIVND (reference sequence). J was trimmed by 8 bases and V by 4 bases; bases with no gene match: 7. The chain's CDR3 is CASSKTGAAEAFF. The CDR3 DNA reads as TGTGCCAGTAGTAAAACAGGGGCGGCCGAAGCTTTCTTT.

The chain uses TRBV11-2 and TRBJ2-4, with TRBD2 identical over 12 bases. From germline, CDR1 is SGHAT and CDR2 FQNNGV. This CDR3 has 17 residues. The trim removed 5 bases at V and 6 bases at J, leaving 11 bases unmatched. CDR3 sequence (DNA): TGTGCCAGCAGCACCACCCCACTAGCGGGGGGTGGAAACATTCAGTACTTC. Translating gives CASSTTPLAGGGNIQYF.

The chain couples TRBV7-9 to TRBJ1-2, with 7 bases that match TRBD1. V shed 1 base, J shed 0 bases, and the junction held 14 bases outside the gene matches. Germline V CDR1 and CDR2: SEHNR, FQNEAQ (reference sequence). The CDR3 is made up of 19 amino acids. Here the CDR3 reads CASSLGRTGPGGANYGYTF. CDR3 nucleotides: TGTGCCAGCAGCTTAGGGAGGACAGGACCTGGAGGTGCTAACTATGGCTACACCTTC.

The J gene is TRBJ2-3, the V gene TRBV30; 7 bases are a match to TRBD1. Germline V gene data show CDR1 as GTSNPN and CDR2 as SVGIG (reference sequence). V shed 0 bases, J shed 5 bases, and the junction held 5 bases outside the gene matches. CDR3 length: 14 amino acids. CDR3 in DNA: TGTGCCTGGAGTGTGAGGGGGCGAGGAGATACGCAGTATTTT. Protein: CAWSVRGRGDTQYF.

The gene calls are TRBV11-2 and TRBJ2-5; TRBD2 is a possible D gene (5 bases). Germline values: CDR1 SGHAT, CDR2 FQNNGV. V lost 2 bases, J lost 2 bases, and 12 bases lay in between. CDR3 size: 15 residues. CDR3 nucleotide sequence: TGTGCCAGCAGCTTATTACGGGGTCTACAAGAGACCCAGTACTTC. Its translation is CASSLLRGLQETQYF.

V is TRBV7-3 and J is TRBJ1-1, with TRBD1 matching 8 bases. This CDR3 spans 14 amino acids. The germline CDR1 and CDR2 sequences are SGHTA and FQGTGA. The junction had 0 bases not matched to a gene; V was cut back by 2 bases and J by 1 base. The DNA for the CDR3 is TGTGCCAGCAGCTTAGGGACAGGGAACACTGAAGCTTTCTTT. Translated: CASSLGTGNTEAFF.

The chain employs TRBV4-1 and TRBJ2-5; 7 nucleotides align to TRBD2. TRBJ2-7 explains the end of the DNA better; the J call may be wrong. Germline assignment: CDR1 MGHRA and CDR2 YSYEKL. This CDR3 has 16 amino acids. CDR3 protein: CASSPVRGKTFYEQYF. The CDR3 region has the DNA TGCGCCAGCAGCCCCGTGCGGGGGAAAACCTTCTACGAGCAGTACTTC.

CDR3 sequence: CASSPPSQAIMNTEAFF. The CDR3 coding sequence is TGTGCCAGCTCACCACCCAGTCAGGCGATAATGAACACTGAAGCTTTCTTT. The gene calls are TRBV18 and TRBJ1-1; no definite D call. Per the germline V gene, CDR1 is KGHSH and CDR2 is LQKENI. This CDR3 region has 17 residues. The V gene lost 0 bases and the J gene lost 0 bases, with 14 bases spanning the gap.

V usage is TRBV5-4 and J usage is TRBJ1-2; the D gene is possibly TRBD1 (6 bases). Germline values: CDR1 SGHNT, CDR2 YYREEE (reference sequence). The CDR3 contains 17 residues. The ends were cut back, 0 bases at V and 4 bases at J, with 19 bases in the middle. The CDR3 spells CASSLAGGQRTGYGYTF. The CDR3, as DNA: TGTGCCAGCAGCTTGGCCGGGGGGCAAAGAACTGGCTATGGCTACACCTTC.

This sequence joins TRBV5-1 and TRBJ2-7; tentatively, D is TRBD1 (5 bases). From germline, CDR1 is SGHRS and CDR2 YFSETQ. The CDR3 is made up of 16 amino acids. Trimming shortened V by 4 bases and J by 0 bases, and 17 bases separated the two germline ends. CDR3 nucleotides: TGCGCCAGCAGCCCGTCTAGGGGATCCTCCTCCTACGAGCAGTACTTC. Amino acids: CASSPSRGSSSYEQYF. Filled out from reference TRBV5-1 and TRBJ2-7, the complete variable domain reads KAGVTQTPRYLIKTRGQQVTLSCSPISGHRSVSWYQQTPGQGLQFLFEYFSETQRNKGNFPGRFSGRQFSNSRSEMNVSTLELGDSALYLCASSPSRGSSSYEQYFGPGTRLTVT.

J is TRBJ2-2 and V is TRBV19, with 7 bases matching TRBD2. Per the germline V gene, CDR1 is LNHDA and CDR2 is SQIVND (reference sequence). The CDR3 runs to 15 residues. J gave up 6 bases and V 7 bases, and 11 bases lay outside the gene matches. The chain's CDR3 is CASTNSFSGSGELFF. CDR3 sequence (DNA): TGTGCCAGTACCAACTCCTTTAGCGGGTCCGGGGAGCTGTTTTTT.

In its sample, this clone was seen once. J is TRBJ2-3 and V is TRBV5-4, with 8 bases lining up with TRBD1. The V gene end was trimmed by 4 bases and the J gene end by 1 base; junction bases not matched to a gene: 2. In germline, CDR1 is SGHNT, CDR2 YYREEE (reference sequence). The CDR3 length is 14 residues. CDR3 sequence reads: CASSLDRGTDTQYF. The CDR3 DNA is TGTGCCAGCAGCCTGGACAGGGGCACAGATACGCAGTATTTT.

The chain links TRBV7-2 to TRBJ2-1, with D hard to call. Between the trimmed V and J ends, which lost 5 bases and 10 bases, there was a span of 12 bases. Germline assignment: CDR1 SGHTA and CDR2 FQGNSA. The CDR3 covers 12 residues. This CDR3 is CASSRYTVEQFF. The CDR3 DNA reads as TGTGCCAGCAGCCGATATACAGTAGAGCAGTTCTTC.

This sequence joins TRBV30 and TRBJ1-2, with D maybe TRBD1 (6 bases). The CDR3 runs to 11 residues. The V end was cut by 5 bases, the J end by 4 bases, with 8 bases between. CDR1 GTSNPN and CDR2 SVGIG come from the germline V gene (reference sequence). The CDR3 DNA is TGTGCCTGGGGACAGAGCTATGGCTACACCTTC. This encodes CAWGQSYGYTF.

V is TRBV15 and J is TRBJ1-6, with 7 bases lining up with TRBD1. The V gene end was trimmed by 0 bases and the J gene end by 9 bases; junction bases not matched to a gene: 2. The germline gives CDR1 LNHNV, CDR2 YYDKDF (reference sequence). The CDR3 sequence is 14 residues long. In DNA form, the CDR3 reads TGTGCCACCAGCAGAGATCGACAGGGTTCACCCCTCCACTTT. It is translated as CATSRDRQGSPLHF.

Turning to this clone: Germline is not matched at one junction end, which may reflect a read error. The chain recombines TRBV7-3 with TRBJ2-3, with D perhaps matching TRBD1 (6 bases). This CDR3 region has 13 residues. Germline V CDR1 and CDR2: SGHTA, FQGTGA. CDR3 sequence: CSSSTGSTDTQYF. CDR3 bases: TGTTCCAGCAGCACAGGGTCCACAGATACGCAGTATTTT.

V and J are TRBV18 and TRBJ1-2; D gene unclear. From germline, CDR1 is KGHSH and CDR2 LQKENI. CDR3 length equals 14 residues. Trimming took off 4 bases at V and 4 bases at J, with 13 bases between the two ends. The CDR3: CASSQGVSGYGYTF. CDR3 bases: TGTGCCAGCTCACAAGGAGTTTCGGGCTATGGCTACACCTTC.